Following are 30 T cell receptor beta chains from one sample sequenced in a study of CD8+ T cells in alopecia areata. Following extraction, RNA underwent reverse transcription to cDNA, which served as the sequencing template. Repertoires were generated with immunoSEQ multiplex PCR, while TCRdb's copy carries only in-frame clones and drops some. The table records 150,000 to 200,000 clones, less than 80% of them present only once. The sample in question was CD8+ T cells sorted from blood, obtained at week 0. Receptors were obtained from a human donor with alopecia areata.

This chain uses TRBV7-9 with TRBJ2-3; 10 nucleotides align to TRBD2. The CDR3 contains 18 residues. V lost 3 bases and J lost 0; bases outside the gene matches: 9. Germline CDR1 SEHNR, CDR2 FQNEAQ (reference sequence). Written as DNA, the CDR3 is TGTGCCAGCAGCTTCGTAGCGCTAGCGGGGGAGAGCACAGATACGCAGTATTTT. Amino acids: CASSFVALAGESTDTQYF.

The V call is TRBV4-2, the J call TRBJ1-2, with 8 positions matching TRBD1. CDR1 LGHNA and CDR2 YNFKEQ come from the germline V gene. The CDR3 is 14 residues long. The trim removed 5 bases at V and 7 bases at J, leaving 9 bases unmatched. The CDR3 sequence is CASSTRTGYGGYTF. Written as DNA, the CDR3 is TGTGCCAGCAGCACACGGACAGGGTACGGTGGCTACACCTTC.

The CDR3 DNA follows: TGTGCCAGCAGCTACGAACTAGCGGGGTCGTCCGGGGAGCTGTTTTTT. Encoded protein: CASSYELAGSSGELFF. The chain recombines TRBV4-2 with TRBJ2-2; 10 bases match TRBD2. Germline-derived CDR1 and CDR2 are LGHNA and YNFKEQ. V shed 5 bases and J 6 bases; nucleotides not matched to a gene: 9. The CDR3 covers 16 residues.

V usage is TRBV7-9 and J usage is TRBJ2-2; 12 nucleotides line up with TRBD1. The CDR3 loop spans 16 amino acids. The germline V gene encodes CDR1 SEHNR and CDR2 FQNEAQ (reference sequence). Trimming removed 5 bases from V and 5 bases from J; junction bases left unmatched: 6. The CDR3 region is CASSRGQGARTGELFF. CDR3 bases: TGTGCCAGCAGCAGGGGACAGGGGGCGCGGACCGGGGAGCTGTTTTTT.

This CDR3 reads CASSYPGLETQYF. For the CDR3, the DNA is TGTGCCAGCAGTTACCCTGGGTTGGAGACCCAGTACTTC. The chain recombines TRBV6-5 with TRBJ2-5; the D is unclear. The CDR3 loop spans 13 amino acids. Per the germline V gene, CDR1 is MNHEY and CDR2 is SVGAGI. The V end was cut by 2 bases, the J end by 5 bases, with 9 bases between.

This clone appeared once. The rearrangement links TRBV5-1 to TRBJ1-3; possible D gene TRBD1, 5 bases. V was trimmed by 0 bases and J by 2 bases, leaving 12 bases between them. The CDR3 extends over 16 amino acids. Per germline, CDR1 SGHRS and CDR2 YFSETQ. CDR3 residues: CASSLGDYGAGNTIYF. For the CDR3, the DNA is TGCGCCAGCAGCTTGGGGGACTACGGCGCTGGAAACACCATATATTTT.

The rearrangement uses TRBV4-1 and TRBJ2-1; D ambiguous. The V end lost 0 bases, the J end lost 0 bases, and 9 bases lay between the germline ends. In germline, CDR1 is MGHRA, CDR2 YSYEKL. The CDR3 has 16 residues. CDR3 amino acids: CASSQDFAISYNEQFF. Here the CDR3 DNA reads TGCGCCAGCAGCCAAGATTTCGCTATCTCCTACAATGAGCAGTTCTTC.

The V and J genes are TRBV5-6 and TRBJ1-2; D unresolved. CDR1 SGHDT and CDR2 YYEEEE come from the germline V gene. The CDR3 length is 14 residues. V lost 3 bases, J lost 4 bases, and 13 bases lay in between. The CDR3, as DNA: TGTGCCAGCAGCTACCGAGTGTCCCGCTATGGCTACACCTTC. Translation gives CASSYRVSRYGYTF.

The chain links TRBV27 to TRBJ1-4; the D is unclear. The CDR3 has 15 residues. The V end was cut by 1 base, the J end by 1 base, with 7 bases between. Germline-derived CDR1 and CDR2 are MNHEY and SMNVEV (reference sequence). CDR3 DNA sequence: TGTGCCAGCAGTTTATACGCCTTAACTAATGAAAAACTGTTTTTT. Residues: CASSLYALTNEKLFF.

The chain links TRBV5-1 to TRBJ2-3; D unclear. The V end was cut by 1 base, the J end by 0 bases, with 6 bases between. Looked up from germline, CDR1 is SGHRS and CDR2 is YFSETQ. The CDR3 is made up of 14 amino acids. CDR3: CASSLTVSTDTQYF. The CDR3 DNA reads as TGCGCCAGCAGCTTGACCGTTAGCACAGATACGCAGTATTTT. Based on the CDR3 plus reference TRBV5-1 and TRBJ2-3, the full variable domain is KAGVTQTPRYLIKTRGQQVTLSCSPISGHRSVSWYQQTPGQGLQFLFEYFSETQRNKGNFPGRFSGRQFSNSRSEMNVSTLELGDSALYLCASSLTVSTDTQYFGPGTRLTVL.

The chain employs TRBV15 and TRBJ1-2, with D hard to call. The ends were cut back, 0 bases at V and 6 bases at J, with 14 bases in the middle. Per germline, CDR1 LNHNV and CDR2 YYDKDF (reference sequence). The CDR3 contains 15 residues. CDR3 region: CATSREAAGRNGYTF. The CDR3, as DNA: TGTGCCACCAGCAGAGAAGCGGCCGGGAGGAATGGCTACACCTTC.

J is TRBJ2-2 and V is TRBV29-1; D is tentatively TRBD1 or TRBD2 (6 bases each). Germline assignment: CDR1 SQVTM and CDR2 ANQGSEA. There are 14 residues in the CDR3. V was clipped by 8 bases and J by 5 bases, with 18 bases between them. DNA of the CDR3: TGCAGCACCACGGGGGCCGCGGGGACCGGGGAGCTGTTTTTT. Protein product: CSTTGAAGTGELFF.

V is TRBV19 and J is TRBJ1-1, with D unclear. CDR3 length: 11 residues. V was clipped by 4 bases and J by 5 bases, with 5 bases between them. CDR1 and CDR2 from the germline V gene are LNHDA and SQIVND (reference sequence). CDR3 in DNA: TGTGCCAGTAGTACGGGGACTGAAGCTTTCTTT. Translating it yields CASSTGTEAFF.

This rearrangement joins TRBV30 to TRBJ1-1, with D uncertain. Trimming shortened V by 4 bases and J by 4 bases, and 10 bases separated the two germline ends. The CDR3 sequence is 12 residues long. Germline values: CDR1 GTSNPN, CDR2 SVGIG (reference sequence). CDR3 in DNA: TGTGCCTGGATAGACGGCGCCACTGAAGCTTTCTTT. This sequence encodes CAWIDGATEAFF.

The V and J genes are TRBV19 and TRBJ1-2; 7 bases line up with TRBD1. CDR3 length: 14 residues. Germline V gene sequence: CDR1 LNHDA, CDR2 SQIVND (reference sequence). Trimming at V came to 8 bases and at J to 0 bases, leaving 6 bases not matched to a gene. This chain's CDR3 is CASYTGASNYGYTF. In DNA, the CDR3 is TGTGCCAGTTATACAGGGGCGTCTAACTATGGCTACACCTTC. Looking up the rest from reference TRBV19 and TRBJ1-2 gives the full variable domain: DGGITQSPKYLFRKEGQNVTLSCEQNLNHDAMYWYRQDPGQGLRLIYYSQIVNDFQKGDIAEGYSVSREKKESFPLTVTSAQKNPTAFYLCASYTGASNYGYTFGSGTRLTVV.

V gene TRBV5-1 combines with J gene TRBJ2-2; 8 bases align to TRBD1. The germline gives CDR1 SGHRS, CDR2 YFSETQ. Trimming cost V 4 bases and J 3 bases; bases outside gene matches: 8. This CDR3 comprises 16 residues. This CDR3 is CASSPTTGEDTGELFF. The CDR3 DNA is TGCGCCAGCAGCCCGACGACAGGGGAGGACACCGGGGAGCTGTTTTTT. Complete variable domain (other parts from reference TRBV5-1 and TRBJ2-2): KAGVTQTPRYLIKTRGQQVTLSCSPISGHRSVSWYQQTPGQGLQFLFEYFSETQRNKGNFPGRFSGRQFSNSRSEMNVSTLELGDSALYLCASSPTTGEDTGELFFGEGSRLTVL.

This clone was seen only a few times. The chain couples TRBV29-1 to TRBJ2-7, with 11 nucleotides matching TRBD1. The CDR3 loop spans 15 amino acids. The J segment lost 4 bases and the V segment lost 1 base, leaving 6 bases of the junction unmatched. CDR1 is SQVTM, CDR2 ANQGSEA, per germline. The CDR3 DNA sequence: TGCAGCGTTGAAGCCGTCGGGACAGGGGGTTACGAGCAGTACTTC. Its protein product is CSVEAVGTGGYEQYF.

The genes are TRBV11-2 and TRBJ1-2, with D hard to call. Germline V gene sequence: CDR1 SGHAT, CDR2 FQNNGV. This CDR3 is 12 amino acids long. The V end was cut by 1 base, the J end by 3 bases, with 3 bases between. The CDR3 nucleotides read TGTGCCAGCAGCTTAGGTTACTATGGCTACACCTTC. This gives the protein CASSLGYYGYTF.

The V gene is TRBV5-1, the J gene TRBJ1-1, with D perhaps matching TRBD1 (5 bases). CDR3 length equals 12 residues. Germline-derived CDR1 and CDR2 are SGHRS and YFSETQ. Between the trimmed V and J ends, which lost 4 bases and 6 bases, there was a span of 10 bases. CDR3 sequence reads: CASSLDSPEAFF. The CDR3 DNA sequence: TGCGCCAGCAGCCTCGACAGTCCTGAAGCTTTCTTT.

The chain joins TRBV14 to TRBJ2-7; no clear D gene. Germline assignment: CDR1 SGHDN and CDR2 FVKESK. Trimming stripped 2 bases from V and 4 bases from J, with 6 bases between. The CDR3 runs 12 residues. The CDR3 protein is CASSQSQYEQYF. As DNA, the CDR3 is TGTGCCAGCAGCCAATCACAATACGAGCAGTACTTC. The whole variable domain, remainder taken from reference TRBV14 and TRBJ2-7, is EAGVTQFPSHSVIEKGQTVTLRCDPISGHDNLYWYRRVMGKEIKFLLHFVKESKQDESGMPNNRFLAERTGGTYSTLKVQPAELEDSGVYFCASSQSQYEQYFGPGTRLTVT.

The gene calls are TRBV15 and TRBJ2-7; unclear D gene. V was clipped by 0 bases and J by 5 bases, with 5 bases between them. This CDR3 comprises 12 residues. The germline V gene has CDR1 LNHNV and CDR2 YYDKDF (reference sequence). The CDR3 sequence is CATSRDGDEQYF. Here the CDR3 DNA reads TGTGCCACCAGCAGAGATGGGGACGAGCAGTACTTC. The full variable domain, its missing parts supplied by reference TRBV15 and TRBJ2-7, is DAMVIQNPRYQVTQFGKPVTLSCSQTLNHNVMYWYQQKSSQAPKLLFHYYDKDFNNEADTPDNFQSRRPNTSFCFLDIRSPGLGDTAMYLCATSRDGDEQYFGPGTRLTVT.

This clone appeared a few times. The V and J genes are TRBV13 and TRBJ2-5; 8 positions agree with TRBD1. CDR1 and CDR2 from the germline V gene are PRHDT and FYEKMQ (reference sequence). The J segment lost 8 bases and the V segment lost 5 bases, leaving 10 bases of the junction unmatched. The CDR3 is 14 amino acids. The CDR3 DNA sequence: TGTGCCAGCAGCATTGATACCGACAGGGGTACCCAGTACTTC. This codes for CASSIDTDRGTQYF.

The chain links TRBV13 to TRBJ2-2; D remains unclear. The CDR3 runs to 13 residues. V was trimmed by 8 bases and J by 7 bases, leaving 14 bases between them. Germline values: CDR1 PRHDT, CDR2 FYEKMQ (reference sequence). The CDR3 DNA is TGTGCCAGCTTCGATCTTCTGAACGGGGAGCTGTTTTTT. Residues: CASFDLLNGELFF.

This clone was picked up a small number of times. The chain employs TRBV7-9 and TRBJ2-5; 10 nucleotides match TRBD2. Per germline, CDR1 SEHNR and CDR2 FQNEAQ (reference sequence). V shed 5 bases, J shed 4 bases, and the junction held 10 bases outside the gene matches. There are 16 residues in the CDR3. CDR3: CASSVQLAGFRETQYF. In DNA form, the CDR3 reads TGTGCCAGCAGCGTACAACTAGCGGGGTTTCGAGAGACCCAGTACTTC.

V is TRBV2 and J is TRBJ1-1; D call uncertain. The germline CDR1 and CDR2 sequences are SNHLY and FYNNEI. The CDR3 consists of 13 residues. Trimming pared 0 bases from V and 6 bases from J, leaving 8 bases between. The chain's CDR3 is CASSEALRAEAFF. In nucleotides, the CDR3 is TGTGCCAGCAGTGAAGCGCTTCGGGCTGAAGCTTTCTTT.

The chain recombines TRBV4-1 with TRBJ2-7; either TRBD1 or TRBD2 may supply D (6 bases each). Trimming left V 4 bases short and J 0 bases short, with 16 bases between. The CDR3 extends over 16 amino acids. Per germline, CDR1 MGHRA and CDR2 YSYEKL. The CDR3 region is CASSRGADRISYEQYF. CDR3 coding DNA: TGCGCCAGCAGCCGGGGGGCCGACCGAATCTCCTACGAGCAGTACTTC.

A few counts support this clone. V is TRBV7-9 and J is TRBJ1-4, with a tentative D call TRBD1 (5 bases). The CDR3 contains 15 residues. The ends were cut back, 1 base at V and 4 bases at J, with 10 bases in the middle. Germline assignment: CDR1 SEHNR and CDR2 FQNEAQ (reference sequence). The CDR3 DNA sequence: TGTGCCAGCAGCTTAGAAGTGACAGTTAATGAAAAACTGTTTTTT. This sequence encodes CASSLEVTVNEKLFF.

Only a few counts were recorded for this clone. The chain combines TRBV30 with TRBJ2-7; possibly TRBD1 for D (5 bases). The CDR3 is 13 residues long. V was trimmed by 5 bases and J by 5 bases, leaving 16 bases between them. Germline V gene data show CDR1 as GTSNPN and CDR2 as SVGIG (reference sequence). DNA for the CDR3: TGTGCCTGGGCTGAAGGGGATGCGGACGAGCAGTACTTC. Translated: CAWAEGDADEQYF.

The CDR3 bases are TGCAGCGTTGACGCAGGGACACCCACCTACGAGCAGTACTTC. As protein: CSVDAGTPTYEQYF. This sequence joins TRBV29-1 and TRBJ2-7; weak D call: TRBD1 (6 bases). Germline CDR1 is SQVTM and CDR2 is ANQGSEA. CDR3 length: 14 amino acids. The V and J ends lost 3 bases and 2 bases respectively, with 14 bases between them.

V gene TRBV27 combines with J gene TRBJ1-5; D call uncertain. Per germline, CDR1 MNHEY and CDR2 SMNVEV (reference sequence). Trimming cost V 5 bases and J 4 bases, with 6 bases left between them. The CDR3 extends over 12 amino acids. CDR3 protein: CASSPSNQPQHF. CDR3 coding DNA: TGTGCCAGCAGTCCCTCGAATCAGCCCCAGCATTTT.